One and the same sample provided the 16 T cell receptor beta chains below, sequenced in a study of identical twins. TCRdb used MiXCR to reprocess the 5' RACE reads, holding one entry per CDR3 protein. The sample records just over 450,000 distinct CDR3 sequences, 14% being singletons. Separately, the same data were catalogued under a study of yellow fever vaccine responses in identical twins.

Sequencing was carried out using CD4+ T cells sorted from blood. The receptors originated from a woman younger than 35 in good health.

This clonotype was found a few times. The V gene is TRBV7-9, the J gene TRBJ2-2; no definite D call. Deletions cut 5 bases from V and 0 bases from J, with 13 bases between. The CDR3 is made up of 16 amino acids. Germline assignment: CDR1 SEHNR and CDR2 FQNEAQ (reference sequence). The CDR3 DNA reads TGTGCCAGCAGCCCCCGGTCGACATCGAACACCGGGGAGCTGTTTTTT. It specifies CASSPRSTSNTGELFF.

V and J are TRBV20-1 and TRBJ2-3; 12 positions match TRBD2. Trimming took 0 bases from V and 3 from J; bases not matched to a gene: 1. This CDR3 has 15 residues. The germline V gene has CDR1 DFQATT and CDR2 SNEGSKA (reference sequence). The CDR3: CSAREGTSGTDTQYF. The CDR3 coding sequence is TGCAGTGCTAGAGAGGGGACTAGCGGGACAGATACGCAGTATTTT.

On this clonotype itself: Compared with germline, one end of the junction differs, possibly owing to a read error. This sequence joins TRBV25-1 and TRBJ1-4; TRBD1 might be the D (5 bases). CDR3 length: 15 residues. CDR1 is MGHDK, CDR2 SYGVNS, per germline. CDR3 nucleotide sequence: TGTGCCAGCGGTGATGGGGCCGCCGGTGGTGAAAAACTGTTTTTT. Protein product: CASGDGAAGGEKLFF.

The V gene is TRBV4-3, the J gene TRBJ2-7; weak D call: TRBD2 (6 bases). The CDR3 has 15 residues. Trimming removed 0 bases from V and 4 bases from J, with 13 bases in between. Germline loops: CDR1 LGHNA, CDR2 YSLEER. The CDR3 loop reads CASSQDSGVLYEQYF. In DNA, the CDR3 is TGCGCCAGCAGCCAAGATTCGGGAGTGTTGTACGAGCAGTACTTC.

The V call is TRBV6-1, the J call TRBJ1-1, with D possibly matching TRBD1 (5 bases). Germline V gives CDR1 MNHNS, CDR2 SASEGT. V was cut by 6 bases and J by 4 bases, with 18 bases left in between. The CDR3 covers 15 residues. The CDR3 DNA is TGTGCCAGCAGCCCCGGGACTCTCATGAGCACTGAAGCTTTCTTT. It specifies CASSPGTLMSTEAFF.

The chain is built from TRBV5-1 and TRBJ2-7; D ambiguous. This CDR3 is built from 16 residues. V lost 3 bases and J 4 bases, leaving 20 bases between the germline ends. Germline lookup yields CDR1 SGHRS and CDR2 YFSETQ. The CDR3: CASSSAETRRLYEQYF. The CDR3 bases are TGCGCCAGCAGCTCCGCCGAAACCAGGAGACTTTACGAGCAGTACTTC.

Only a few counts were recorded for this clonotype. The chain carries TRBV28 and TRBJ2-7, with TRBD1 as a possible D gene (6 bases). V lost 4 bases and J lost 5, with 15 bases in between. This CDR3 has 14 amino acids. Germline V gives CDR1 MDHEN, CDR2 SYDVKM. CDR3 in DNA: TGTGCCAGCAGTTCGCCGGGACAAAGGGACGAGCAGTACTTC. As protein: CASSSPGQRDEQYF. The entire variable domain, with the rest obtained from reference TRBV28 and TRBJ2-7, is as follows: DVKVTQSSRYLVKRTGEKVFLECVQDMDHENMFWYRQDPGLGLRLIYFSYDVKMKEKGDIPEGYSVSREKKERFSLILESASTNQTSMYLCASSSPGQRDEQYFGPGTRLTVT.

This clonotype has a handful of counts. The V gene is TRBV20-1, the J gene TRBJ1-1; TRBD1 aligns across 9 bases. CDR1 DFQATT and CDR2 SNEGSKA come from the germline V gene (reference sequence). There are 14 residues in the CDR3. Trimming at V came to 7 bases and at J to 5 bases, leaving 11 bases not matched to a gene. CDR3 sequence: CSVSTGGWGTEAFF. The CDR3 DNA reads as TGCAGTGTTTCGACAGGGGGATGGGGGACTGAAGCTTTCTTT.

The chain couples TRBV6-2 or TRBV6-3 to TRBJ2-1, with 9 nucleotides matching TRBD2. This CDR3 has 18 amino acids. Germline CDR1 MNHEY, CDR2 SVGEGT. V lost 2 bases, J lost 0 bases, and 8 bases stayed unmatched. The CDR3 DNA reads as TGTGCCAGCAGTTACATCTTTTCTAGCGGGGCCTCCTACAATGAGCAGTTCTTC. It specifies CASSYIFSSGASYNEQFF.

This clonotype was found a few times. The gene calls are TRBV12-3 or TRBV12-4 and TRBJ1-6; D possibly corresponds to TRBD1 (6 bases). Trimming left V 6 bases short and J 10 bases short, with 16 bases between. The CDR3 covers 14 residues. The CDR3 DNA reads as TGTGCCAGCAGGTACCTTGACAGGCGGTCACCCCTCCACTTT. Its translation is CASRYLDRRSPLHF.

In this sample, this clonotype turned up a few times. The V call is TRBV12-3 or TRBV12-4, the J call TRBJ1-3; the match to TRBD1 covers 7 bases. J gave up 3 bases and V 10 bases, and 12 bases lay outside the gene matches. The CDR3 runs 15 residues. Here the CDR3 DNA reads TGTGCCAACGGGCGAGGGACAGTGAGTGGAAACACCATATATTTT. Its translation: CANGRGTVSGNTIYF.

This clonotype was counted only a few times. The V gene is TRBV11-3, the J gene TRBJ2-7; tentative D call: TRBD1 (5 bases). The CDR3 totals 14 residues. V was cut by 5 bases and J by 6 bases, with 17 bases left in between. Germline-derived CDR1 and CDR2 are SGHNT and YENEEA. CDR3: CASSQQTGALEQYF. In nucleotides, the CDR3 is TGTGCCAGCAGCCAACAGACTGGGGCCCTCGAGCAGTACTTC.

The gene calls are TRBV2 and TRBJ2-3, with TRBD2 matching over 9 bases. CDR1 is SNHLY and CDR2 is FYNNEI in the germline V gene. The length of the CDR3 is 18 residues. V was clipped by 7 bases and J by 4 bases; unmatched bases: 18. CDR3 loop: CASTSGPKGGRVSDTQYF. CDR3 nucleotides: TGTGCCAGCACTTCTGGACCAAAAGGCGGGAGGGTCTCAGATACGCAGTATTTT.

The chain is built from TRBV7-8 and TRBJ2-4; no definite D call. This CDR3 has 17 residues. CDR1 SGHVS and CDR2 FQNEAQ come from the germline V gene. V was cut by 6 bases and J by 3 bases, with 21 bases left in between. The CDR3 reads CASRSTPSGGVKNIQYF. CDR3 coding DNA: TGTGCCAGCAGATCAACCCCCTCCGGTGGGGTCAAAAACATTCAGTACTTC.

The rearrangement uses TRBV6-5 and TRBJ1-2, with TRBD1 as a possible D gene (5 bases). CDR1 and CDR2 (germline): MNHEY, SVGAGI. The CDR3 consists of 12 residues. V gave up 8 bases and J gave up 8 bases, with 15 bases separating them. The CDR3 DNA follows: TGTGCCAGCCGCCGTCGACAGAGCGGCTACACCTTC. Translation gives CASRRRQSGYTF.

In its sample, this clonotype was seen a few times. This chain's CDR3 is CASSILAGAYNEQFF. In DNA, the CDR3 is TGTGCCAGCAGCATACTAGCAGGGGCCTACAATGAGCAGTTCTTC. The chain employs TRBV11-2 and TRBJ2-1; D tentatively reads TRBD1 or TRBD2 (6 bases each). V was trimmed by 5 bases and J by 2 bases, leaving 13 bases between them. This CDR3 has 15 residues. Germline-derived CDR1 and CDR2 are SGHAT and FQNNGV. The whole variable domain, remainder taken from reference TRBV11-2 and TRBJ2-1, is EAGVAQSPRYKIIEKRQSVAFWCNPISGHATLYWYQQILGQGPKLLIQFQNNGVVDDSQLPKDRFSAERLKGVDSTLKIQPAKLEDSAVYLCASSILAGAYNEQFFGPGTRLTVL.